This T cell receptor (beta chain) was obtained from a study of graft-versus-host responses after intestinal transplantation. Study context: Anti-thymocyte globulin induction preceded about 3 years of tacrolimus and steroid maintenance in all recipients.

Method: immunoSEQ multiplex PCR; TCRdb's copy keeps in-frame clones and lacks some. The sample includes 78,000 or so clones, around 86% of them seen just once. This CDR3 contains 12 residues. Looked up from germline, CDR1 is MGHRA and CDR2 is YSYEKL. Trimming stripped 1 base from V and 4 bases from J, with 2 bases between. A remark on this clone: Its antigen is unidentified.

Whole-study findings and limits: Allografts from individuals with graft-donor T cell macrochimerism displayed high graft-versus-host to host-versus-graft clonal ratios. GvH clones surfaced in recipient marrow, some emerging earlier in ileum or blood. Peak circulating GvH clone levels tracked with early post-transplant HvG declines.

The genes are TRBV4-1 and TRBJ1-5; D is unresolved. The clonotype comes from a human donor who was the organ donor for an intestinal transplant. The sequenced sample was unstimulated CD8+ T cells sorted from spleen or lymph node cells, obtained before transplant. The CDR3 sequence is CASSQGNQPQHF. The CDR3 DNA sequence: TGCGCCAGCAGCCAAGGGAATCAGCCCCAGCATTTT.